A single sample gave rise to the 27 T cell receptor beta chains below, sequenced in a study of shared clonotypes between healthy human individuals. Clones were read by immunoSEQ multiplex PCR, and TCRdb kept only the in-frame ones, dropping some. The table lists some 1 million clones, about three quarters of them singletons, with about 1.5% in the top ten. Sequencing input: memory CD4+ T cells sorted from blood. Subset in this sample: CD45RA-negative fraction. The receptors come from a man in his late teens or twenties in good health.

With regard to this clone: Since a much larger clone is just one base distant, this may be a read error. Other DNA sequences from this sample encode an identical CDR3 as well. The CDR3 region is CAWSVRGNYGYTF. The CDR3 DNA reads as TGTGCCTGGAGTGTACGCGGGAACTATGGCTACACCTTC. This sequence joins TRBV30 and TRBJ1-2; D not resolved. The V end was cut by 0 bases, the J end by 2 bases, with 7 bases between. Germline-derived CDR1 and CDR2 are GTSNPN and SVGIG (reference sequence). The CDR3 is 13 amino acids.

The chain couples TRBV5-1 to TRBJ1-1, with a possible D match to TRBD1 (5 bases). The CDR3 is 15 residues long. V shed 4 bases and J shed 1 base, with 14 bases lying between them. Germline V gene sequence: CDR1 SGHRS, CDR2 YFSETQ. The CDR3: CASSLGAHQNTEAFF. In DNA, the CDR3 is TGCGCCAGCAGCCTAGGGGCCCATCAGAACACTGAAGCTTTCTTT.

The rearrangement joins TRBV2 to TRBJ1-5; 10 bases agree with TRBD1. Germline loops: CDR1 SNHLY, CDR2 FYNNEI. V shed 7 bases and J 7 bases; nucleotides not matched to a gene: 7. CDR3 size: 14 residues. CDR3 sequence (DNA): TGTGCCAGCAAATTCGGGACAGGGGCACAGCCCCAGCATTTT. This codes for CASKFGTGAQPQHF.

This sequence joins TRBV7-6 and TRBJ2-5, with 7 nucleotides matching TRBD2. The CDR3 extends over 15 amino acids. Unmatched junction bases numbered 8, after V lost 5 bases and J lost 2 bases. Germline V gives CDR1 SGHVS, CDR2 FNYEAQ. In nucleotides, the CDR3 is TGTGCCAGCAGCACGAGCCGGGGGGTACAAGAGACCCAGTACTTC. Protein product: CASSTSRGVQETQYF.

Worth noting for this clone: Other nucleotide sequences from this sample produce the same CDR3. This rearrangement joins TRBV30 to TRBJ2-7; D is unclear. The CDR3 is 11 residues long. Per the germline V gene, CDR1 is GTSNPN and CDR2 is SVGIG (reference sequence). Trimming removed 0 bases from V and 7 bases from J, with 7 bases in between. The CDR3 sequence is CAWSVGAEQYF. CDR3 in DNA: TGTGCCTGGAGTGTCGGAGCGGAGCAGTACTTC.

V gene TRBV7-2 combines with J gene TRBJ2-2; TRBD2 might be the D (6 bases). Germline V gene lookup returns CDR1 SGHTA and CDR2 FQGNSA. The length of the CDR3 is 17 residues. V was cut by 3 bases and J by 4 bases, with 18 bases left in between. The DNA for the CDR3 is TGTGCCAGCAGCTTGAGGGCCCCAGGAGGGAGCACCGGGGAGCTGTTTTTT. Translating it yields CASSLRAPGGSTGELFF.

The V gene is TRBV10-3, the J gene TRBJ2-6; a weak D match, TRBD1 (6 bases). V gave up 8 bases and J gave up 1 base, with 12 bases separating them. CDR1 is ENHRY and CDR2 is SYGVKD in the germline V gene. CDR3 length: 15 amino acids. The CDR3 nucleotides read TGTGCCATCGGCACAGGGTCGTCTGGGGCCAACGTCCTGACTTTC. Its translation: CAIGTGSSGANVLTF.

The chain uses TRBV2 and TRBJ2-7; 10 bases match TRBD1. After removal of 6 bases from V and 2 bases from J, the junction contained 10 bases not matched to a gene. Germline CDR1 and CDR2: SNHLY and FYNNEI. The CDR3 has 16 residues. This CDR3 reads CASSEGQGIVPYEQYF. The CDR3 DNA reads TGTGCCAGCAGCGAGGGACAGGGGATCGTCCCCTACGAGCAGTACTTC. Based on the CDR3 plus reference TRBV2 and TRBJ2-7, the full variable domain is EPEVTQTPSHQVTQMGQEVILRCVPISNHLYFYWYRQILGQKVEFLVSFYNNEISEKSEIFDDQFSVERPDGSNFTLKIRSTKLEDSAMYFCASSEGQGIVPYEQYFGPGTRLTVT.

This clone was found a few times. V usage is TRBV14 and J usage is TRBJ2-5, with a weak D call TRBD2 (6 bases). V lost 3 bases, J lost 3 bases, and 20 bases lay in between. This CDR3 spans 17 amino acids. Germline V CDR1 and CDR2: SGHDN, FVKESK. CDR3 loop: CASSQSDFLGGEETQYF. The CDR3 DNA sequence: TGTGCCAGCAGCCAGTCCGACTTCTTGGGGGGTGAAGAGACCCAGTACTTC.

This clone was counted a few times. The chain employs TRBV2 and TRBJ1-1; no reliable D call. The CDR3 is made up of 13 amino acids. Trimming left V 8 bases short and J 0 bases short, with 10 bases between. The germline V gene has CDR1 SNHLY and CDR2 FYNNEI. The chain's CDR3 is CASHRHLNTEAFF. CDR3 bases: TGTGCCAGCCACAGACATTTGAACACTGAAGCTTTCTTT.

About this clone: The same CDR3 arises from other DNA sequences in this sample as well. The rearrangement uses TRBV7-2 and TRBJ2-1; no reliable D call. Germline CDR1 and CDR2: SGHTA and FQGNSA. Between the trimmed V and J ends, which lost 0 bases and 0 bases, there was a span of 6 bases. The CDR3 has 15 amino acids. The chain's CDR3 is CASSLAVSSYNEQFF. In DNA, the CDR3 is TGTGCCAGCAGCTTAGCCGTGAGCTCCTACAATGAGCAGTTCTTC.

This chain uses TRBV2 with TRBJ2-6; D is unresolved. V was pared by 7 bases and J by 4 bases, with 8 bases between. The CDR3 is made up of 13 amino acids. CDR1 SNHLY and CDR2 FYNNEI come from the germline V gene. The CDR3 region has the DNA TGTGCCAGCACTACAGCGGGGGCCAACGTCCTGACTTTC. Protein: CASTTAGANVLTF.

The CDR3 nucleotides are TGTGCCAGCAGCTCCCGCAGGGGCTCAGAAGACGAGCAGTACTTC. Translation gives CASSSRRGSEDEQYF. V and J are TRBV5-4 and TRBJ2-7, with a tentative D call TRBD1 (6 bases). Trimming shortened V by 3 bases and J by 5 bases, and 18 bases separated the two germline ends. The CDR3 length is 15 residues. The germline V gene has CDR1 SGHNT and CDR2 YYREEE (reference sequence).

The chain joins TRBV11-2 to TRBJ2-1; the D is unclear. Trimming took 2 bases from V and 1 from J, leaving 9 bases between them. The CDR3 consists of 15 residues. Germline assignment: CDR1 SGHAT and CDR2 FQNNGV. The CDR3 protein is CASSLNGPSYNEQFF. The CDR3 nucleotides are TGTGCCAGCAGCTTAAACGGACCTTCCTACAATGAGCAGTTCTTC.

The rearrangement uses TRBV6-1 and TRBJ1-1; D possibly corresponds to TRBD1 (5 bases). Germline V gene data show CDR1 as MNHNS and CDR2 as SASEGT. The CDR3 consists of 13 residues. The V and J ends lost 7 bases and 3 bases respectively, with 12 bases between them. The CDR3 protein is CASNQGRDTEAFF. CDR3 sequence (DNA): TGTGCCAGCAATCAGGGCCGGGACACTGAAGCTTTCTTT.

The chain joins TRBV15 to TRBJ2-7; 7 bases agree with TRBD1. V dropped 5 bases and J dropped 2; count of bases not matched to a gene: 15. CDR3 length: 17 amino acids. Germline assignment: CDR1 LNHNV and CDR2 YYDKDF (reference sequence). Here the CDR3 reads CATSSGTNTGVPYEQYF. In DNA, the CDR3 is TGTGCCACCAGCTCCGGCACAAACACAGGGGTTCCCTACGAGCAGTACTTC. Looking up the rest from reference TRBV15 and TRBJ2-7 gives the full variable domain: DAMVIQNPRYQVTQFGKPVTLSCSQTLNHNVMYWYQQKSSQAPKLLFHYYDKDFNNEADTPDNFQSRRPNTSFCFLDIRSPGLGDTAMYLCATSSGTNTGVPYEQYFGPGTRLTVT.

The CDR3 protein is CASSIGQLISNQPQHF. CDR3 nucleotide sequence: TGTGCCAGTAGTATAGGGCAACTTATTAGCAATCAGCCCCAGCATTTT. The chain uses TRBV19 and TRBJ1-5; no clear D. The germline gives CDR1 LNHDA, CDR2 SQIVND (reference sequence). Trimming removed 1 base from V and 0 bases from J, with 10 bases in between. The CDR3 has 16 residues.

In DNA, the CDR3 is TGTGCCAGCAGCCCGGGACAGGGGGGCTACACCTTC. This codes for CASSPGQGGYTF. V and J are TRBV7-3 and TRBJ1-2; TRBD1 matches 10 bases. The germline gives CDR1 SGHTA, CDR2 FQGTGA. J was trimmed by 8 bases and V by 5 bases; bases with no gene match: 2. The CDR3 loop spans 12 amino acids.

The genes are TRBV25-1 and TRBJ1-1; D is uncertain. The CDR3 has 15 amino acids. Germline V gene lookup returns CDR1 MGHDK and CDR2 SYGVNS. Between the trimmed V and J ends, which lost 4 bases and 0 bases, there was a span of 12 bases. The CDR3, as DNA: TGTGCCAGCAGTGGACCACTGCGCATGAACACTGAAGCTTTCTTT. This gives the protein CASSGPLRMNTEAFF.

The chain uses TRBV4-1 and TRBJ1-1; D remains ambiguous. CDR1 and CDR2 from the germline V gene are MGHRA and YSYEKL. V was cut by 0 bases and J by 5 bases, with 10 bases left in between. CDR3 length equals 14 residues. The CDR3 is CASSQESRRTEAFF. Written as DNA, the CDR3 is TGCGCCAGCAGCCAAGAATCCCGACGGACTGAAGCTTTCTTT.

This chain uses TRBV5-4 with TRBJ2-1, with 10 bases aligning to TRBD2. Germline V lookup: CDR1 SGHNT, CDR2 YYREEE (reference sequence). V lost 6 bases to trimming and J lost 0 bases; unmatched junction nucleotides: 0. The CDR3 runs to 14 residues. The CDR3 nucleotides read TGTGCCAGCAAGCGGGAGGGCTCCTACAATGAGCAGTTCTTC. Translating gives CASKREGSYNEQFF. The variable domain in full, with the rest retrieved from reference TRBV5-4 and TRBJ2-1, is ETGVTQSPTHLIKTRGQQVTLRCSSQSGHNTVSWYQQALGQGPQFIFQYYREEENGRGNFPPRFSGLQFPNYSSELNVNALELDDSALYLCASKREGSYNEQFFGPGTRLTVL.

The chain recombines TRBV7-3 with TRBJ2-1, with D possibly matching TRBD2 (5 bases). Deletions cut 0 bases from V and 13 bases from J, with 13 bases between. Germline CDR1 reads SGHTA; CDR2 reads FQGTGA. This CDR3 region has 13 residues. This chain's CDR3 is CASSLTGGGRQFF. The CDR3 nucleotides read TGTGCCAGCAGCTTAACTGGCGGAGGCCGCCAGTTCTTC.

J is TRBJ2-7 and V is TRBV29-1; D might be TRBD2 (6 bases). This CDR3 spans 14 amino acids. Germline values: CDR1 SQVTM, CDR2 ANQGSEA. Trimming shortened V by 3 bases and J by 0 bases, and 12 bases separated the two germline ends. CDR3 protein: CSVDGGLSSYEQYF. The CDR3 nucleotides are TGCAGCGTTGATGGAGGGCTGAGCTCCTACGAGCAGTACTTC.

CDR3 nucleotides: TGTGCCAGCCAGGGTTTCGGTAACTATGGCTACACCTTC. It specifies CASQGFGNYGYTF. The chain recombines TRBV28 with TRBJ1-2; maybe TRBD1 (5 bases). CDR1 and CDR2 (germline): MDHEN, SYDVKM. Trimming removed 8 bases from V and 1 base from J, with 11 bases in between. This CDR3 contains 13 residues.

The chain carries TRBV5-1 and TRBJ1-1; no firm D call. V lost 2 bases to trimming and J lost 1 base, with 6 bases between them. This CDR3 comprises 13 residues. Germline CDR1 and CDR2: SGHRS and YFSETQ. The CDR3 DNA reads as TGCGCCAGCAGCTTTCAGACGAACACTGAAGCTTTCTTT. It encodes CASSFQTNTEAFF.

The V call is TRBV9, the J call TRBJ2-6; maybe TRBD2 (7 bases). The CDR3 sequence is 21 residues long. Between the trimmed V and J ends, which lost 0 bases and 0 bases, there was a span of 22 bases. Germline values: CDR1 SGDLS, CDR2 YYNGEE. The CDR3 DNA is TGTGCCAGCAGCGTAGGCCCCCTCGGCGGGGGCTTAAGCTCTGGGGCCAACGTCCTGACTTTC. Encoded protein: CASSVGPLGGGLSSGANVLTF. The variable domain in full, completed from reference TRBV9 and TRBJ2-6, reads DSGVTQTPKHLITATGQRVTLRCSPRSGDLSVYWYQQSLDQGLQFLIQYYNGEERAKGNILERFSAQQFPDLHSELNLSSLELGDSALYFCASSVGPLGGGLSSGANVLTFGAGSRLTVL.

The chain links TRBV4-3 to TRBJ2-7; D uncertain. Germline CDR1 reads LGHNA; CDR2 reads YSLEER. The CDR3 is 16 residues long. The germline V and J ends were trimmed by 0 bases and 2 bases, with 14 bases remaining between them. The CDR3, as DNA: TGCGCCAGCAGCCAAGATCCCGGAAGGTTACCCTACGAGCAGTACTTC. This encodes CASSQDPGRLPYEQYF.